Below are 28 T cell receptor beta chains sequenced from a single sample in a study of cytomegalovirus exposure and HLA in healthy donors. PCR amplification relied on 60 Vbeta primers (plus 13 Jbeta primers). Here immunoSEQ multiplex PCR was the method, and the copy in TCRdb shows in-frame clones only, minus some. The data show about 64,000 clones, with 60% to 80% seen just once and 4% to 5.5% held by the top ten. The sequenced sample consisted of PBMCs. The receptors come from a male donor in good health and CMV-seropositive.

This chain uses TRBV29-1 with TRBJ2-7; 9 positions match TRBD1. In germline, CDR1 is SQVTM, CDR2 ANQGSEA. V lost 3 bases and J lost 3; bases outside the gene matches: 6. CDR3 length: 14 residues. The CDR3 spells CSVEGRGQGYEQYF. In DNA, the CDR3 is TGCAGCGTTGAGGGTAGGGGACAGGGCTACGAGCAGTACTTC.

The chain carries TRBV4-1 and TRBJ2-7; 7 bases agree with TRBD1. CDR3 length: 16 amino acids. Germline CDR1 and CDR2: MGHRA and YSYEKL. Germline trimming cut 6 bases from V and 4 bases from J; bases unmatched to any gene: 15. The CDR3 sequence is CASSFVRDSPPYEQYF. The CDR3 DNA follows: TGCGCCAGCAGTTTCGTCCGGGACAGCCCTCCTTACGAGCAGTACTTC.

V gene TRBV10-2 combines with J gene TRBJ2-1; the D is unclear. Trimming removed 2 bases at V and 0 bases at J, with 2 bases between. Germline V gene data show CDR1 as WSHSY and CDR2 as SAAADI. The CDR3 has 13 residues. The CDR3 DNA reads TGCGCCAGCAGTGAGCGCTCCTACAATGAGCAGTTCTTC. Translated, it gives CASSERSYNEQFF.

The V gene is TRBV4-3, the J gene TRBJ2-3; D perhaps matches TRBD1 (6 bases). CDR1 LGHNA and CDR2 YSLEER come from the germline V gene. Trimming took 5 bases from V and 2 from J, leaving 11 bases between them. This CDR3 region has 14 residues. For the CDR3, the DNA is TGCGCCAGCAGCTCCCGGGACATCACAGATACGCAGTATTTT. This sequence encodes CASSSRDITDTQYF.

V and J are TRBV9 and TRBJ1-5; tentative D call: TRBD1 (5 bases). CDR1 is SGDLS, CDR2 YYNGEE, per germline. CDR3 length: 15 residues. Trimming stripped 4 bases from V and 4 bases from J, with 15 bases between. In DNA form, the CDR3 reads TGTGCCAGCAGCTACGGGCACGGGGGAAATCAGCCCCAGCATTTT. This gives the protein CASSYGHGGNQPQHF.

The CDR3: CASSLTSSADTQYF. The CDR3 nucleotides are TGTGCCAGCAGTTTGACTAGCTCGGCAGATACGCAGTATTTT. This sequence joins TRBV27 and TRBJ2-3; 7 positions match TRBD2. The V gene end was trimmed by 3 bases and the J gene end by 4 bases; junction bases not matched to a gene: 4. Germline values: CDR1 MNHEY, CDR2 SMNVEV (reference sequence). The CDR3 length is 14 residues.

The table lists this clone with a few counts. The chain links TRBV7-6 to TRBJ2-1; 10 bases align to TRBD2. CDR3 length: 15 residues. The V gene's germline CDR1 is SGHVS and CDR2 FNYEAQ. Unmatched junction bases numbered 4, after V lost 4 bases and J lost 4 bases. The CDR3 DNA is TGTGCCAGCAGCTCACTAGCGGGGTCGTACAATGAGCAGTTCTTC. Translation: CASSSLAGSYNEQFF.

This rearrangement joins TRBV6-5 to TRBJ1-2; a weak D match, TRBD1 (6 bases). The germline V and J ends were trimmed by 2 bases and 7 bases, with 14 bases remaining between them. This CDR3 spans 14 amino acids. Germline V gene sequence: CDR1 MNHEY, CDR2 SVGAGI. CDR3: CASSYTGQRGGYTF. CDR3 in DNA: TGTGCCAGCAGTTACACCGGACAGAGGGGTGGCTACACCTTC.

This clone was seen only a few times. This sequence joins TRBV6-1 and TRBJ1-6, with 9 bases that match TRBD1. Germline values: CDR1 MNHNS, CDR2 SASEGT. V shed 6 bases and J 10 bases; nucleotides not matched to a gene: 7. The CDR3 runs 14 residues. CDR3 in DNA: TGTGCCAGCAGGGCGGGACAGGGAGGCTCACCCCTCCACTTT. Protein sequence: CASRAGQGGSPLHF.

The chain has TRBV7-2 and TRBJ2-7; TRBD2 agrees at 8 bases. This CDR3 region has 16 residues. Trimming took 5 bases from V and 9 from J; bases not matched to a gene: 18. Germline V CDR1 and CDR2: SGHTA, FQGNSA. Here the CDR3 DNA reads TGTGCCAGCAGCCCGCACGGGACTAGAACCCGGGAAGGGCAGTACTTC. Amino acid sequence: CASSPHGTRTREGQYF.

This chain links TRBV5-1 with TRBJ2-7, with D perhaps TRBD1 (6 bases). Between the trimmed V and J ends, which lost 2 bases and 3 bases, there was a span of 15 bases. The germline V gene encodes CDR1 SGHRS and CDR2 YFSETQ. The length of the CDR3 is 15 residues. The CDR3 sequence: CASSLGWDTHYEQYF. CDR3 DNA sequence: TGCGCCAGCAGCTTAGGATGGGACACGCACTACGAGCAGTACTTC.

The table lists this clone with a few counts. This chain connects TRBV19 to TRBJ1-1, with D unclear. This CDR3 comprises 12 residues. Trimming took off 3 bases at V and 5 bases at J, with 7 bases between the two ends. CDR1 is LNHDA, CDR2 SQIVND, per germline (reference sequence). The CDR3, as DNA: TGTGCCAGTAGTATCGGGAAAACTGAAGCTTTCTTT. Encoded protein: CASSIGKTEAFF. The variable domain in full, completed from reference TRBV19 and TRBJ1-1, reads DGGITQSPKYLFRKEGQNVTLSCEQNLNHDAMYWYRQDPGQGLRLIYYSQIVNDFQKGDIAEGYSVSREKKESFPLTVTSAQKNPTAFYLCASSIGKTEAFFGQGTRLTVV.

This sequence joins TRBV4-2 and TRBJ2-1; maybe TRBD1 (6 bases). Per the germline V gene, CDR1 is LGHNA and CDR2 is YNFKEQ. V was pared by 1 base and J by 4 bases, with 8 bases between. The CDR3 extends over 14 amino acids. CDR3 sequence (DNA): TGTGCCAGCAGCCAAGCGGACAGTTACAATGAGCAGTTCTTC. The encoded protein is CASSQADSYNEQFF.

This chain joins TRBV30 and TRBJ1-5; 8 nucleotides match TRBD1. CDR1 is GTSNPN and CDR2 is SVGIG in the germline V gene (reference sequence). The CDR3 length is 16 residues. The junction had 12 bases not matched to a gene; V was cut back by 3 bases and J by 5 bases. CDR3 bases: TGTGCCTGGAGCACCCGACCGGACAGGGTGGATCAGCCCCAGCATTTT. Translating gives CAWSTRPDRVDQPQHF.

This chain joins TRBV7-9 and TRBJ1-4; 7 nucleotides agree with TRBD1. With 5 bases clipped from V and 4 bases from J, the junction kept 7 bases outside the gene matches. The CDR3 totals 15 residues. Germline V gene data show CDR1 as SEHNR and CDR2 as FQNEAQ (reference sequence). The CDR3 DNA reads TGTGCCAGCAGCCTGTTAGACAGGGATAATGAAAAACTGTTTTTT. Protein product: CASSLLDRDNEKLFF.

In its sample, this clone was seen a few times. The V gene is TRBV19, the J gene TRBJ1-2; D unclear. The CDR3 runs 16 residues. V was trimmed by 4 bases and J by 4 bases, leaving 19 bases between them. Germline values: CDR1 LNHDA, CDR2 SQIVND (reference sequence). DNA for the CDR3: TGTGCCAGTAGTAGGTTCCTGGGCGGGGAAACCTATGGCTACACCTTC. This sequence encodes CASSRFLGGETYGYTF.

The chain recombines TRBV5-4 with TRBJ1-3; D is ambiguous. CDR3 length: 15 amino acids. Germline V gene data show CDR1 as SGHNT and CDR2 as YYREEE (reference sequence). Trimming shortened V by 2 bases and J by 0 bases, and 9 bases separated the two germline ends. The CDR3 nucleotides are TGTGCCAGCAGCTTAGAAGGGAGCTCTGGAAACACCATATATTTT. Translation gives CASSLEGSSGNTIYF.

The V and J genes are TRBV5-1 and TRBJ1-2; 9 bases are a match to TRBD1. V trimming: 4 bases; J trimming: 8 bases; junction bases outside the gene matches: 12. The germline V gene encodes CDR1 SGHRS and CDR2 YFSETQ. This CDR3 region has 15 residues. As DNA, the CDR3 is TGCGCCAGCAGCCCGGGGGACAGGGAATTCGGGGGCTACACCTTC. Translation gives CASSPGDREFGGYTF.

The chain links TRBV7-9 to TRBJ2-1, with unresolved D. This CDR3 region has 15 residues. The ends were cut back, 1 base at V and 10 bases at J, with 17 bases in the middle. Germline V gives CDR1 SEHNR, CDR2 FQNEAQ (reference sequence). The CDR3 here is CASSLVSGILREQFF. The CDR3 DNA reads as TGTGCCAGCAGCTTAGTGTCAGGAATTCTTCGGGAGCAGTTCTTC. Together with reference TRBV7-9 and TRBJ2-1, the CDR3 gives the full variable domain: DTGVSQNPRHKITKRGQNVTFRCDPISEHNRLYWYRQTLGQGPEFLTYFQNEAQLEKSRLLSDRFSAERPKGSFSTLEIQRTEQGDSAMYLCASSLVSGILREQFFGPGTRLTVL.

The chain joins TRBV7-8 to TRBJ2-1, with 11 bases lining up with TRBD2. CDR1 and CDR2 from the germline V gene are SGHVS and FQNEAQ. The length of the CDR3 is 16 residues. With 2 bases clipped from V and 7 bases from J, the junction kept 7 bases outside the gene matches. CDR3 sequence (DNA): TGTGCCAGCAGCTTACTCGCACTAGCGGGGGTTAATGAGCAGTTCTTC. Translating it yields CASSLLALAGVNEQFF.

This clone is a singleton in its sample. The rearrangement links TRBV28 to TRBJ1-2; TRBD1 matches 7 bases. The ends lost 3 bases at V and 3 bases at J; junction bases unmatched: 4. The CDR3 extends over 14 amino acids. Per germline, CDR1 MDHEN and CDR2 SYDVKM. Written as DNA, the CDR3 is TGTGCCAGCAGTTTTGGCAGGGGGGACTATGGCTACACCTTC. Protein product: CASSFGRGDYGYTF.

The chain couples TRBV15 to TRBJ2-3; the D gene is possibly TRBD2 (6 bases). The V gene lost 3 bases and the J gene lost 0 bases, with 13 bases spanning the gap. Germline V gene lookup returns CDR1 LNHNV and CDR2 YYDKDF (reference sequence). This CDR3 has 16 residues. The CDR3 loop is CATSSRLGTSTDTQYF. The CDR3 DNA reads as TGTGCCACCAGCAGCAGACTCGGGACTAGCACAGATACGCAGTATTTT.

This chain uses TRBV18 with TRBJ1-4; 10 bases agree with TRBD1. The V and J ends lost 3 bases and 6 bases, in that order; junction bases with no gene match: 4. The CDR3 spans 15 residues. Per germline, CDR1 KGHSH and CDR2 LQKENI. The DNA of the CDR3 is TGTGCCAGCTCACCCCTCGGGACAGGGGATGAAAAACTGTTTTTT. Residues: CASSPLGTGDEKLFF.

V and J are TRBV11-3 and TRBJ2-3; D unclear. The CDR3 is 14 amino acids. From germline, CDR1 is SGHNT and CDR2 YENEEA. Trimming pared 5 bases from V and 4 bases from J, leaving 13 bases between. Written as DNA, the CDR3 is TGTGCCAGCAGCCTCGCGGCCCGGGCAGATACGCAGTATTTT. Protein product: CASSLAARADTQYF.

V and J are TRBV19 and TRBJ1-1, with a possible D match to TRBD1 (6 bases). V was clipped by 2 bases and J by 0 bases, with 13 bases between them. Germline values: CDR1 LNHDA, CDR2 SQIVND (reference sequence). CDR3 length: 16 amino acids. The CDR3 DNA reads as TGTGCCAGTAGTATACTTACAGGGCTCCTGAACACTGAAGCTTTCTTT. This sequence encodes CASSILTGLLNTEAFF.

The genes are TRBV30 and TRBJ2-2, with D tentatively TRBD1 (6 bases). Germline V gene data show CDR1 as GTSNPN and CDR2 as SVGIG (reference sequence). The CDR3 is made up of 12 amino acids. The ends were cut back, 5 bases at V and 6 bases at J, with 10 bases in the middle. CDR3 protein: CAWGQSPGELFF. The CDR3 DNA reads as TGTGCCTGGGGACAGTCCCCCGGGGAGCTGTTTTTT.

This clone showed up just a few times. The CDR3 is CASSLRGQDDQPQHF. CDR3 nucleotide sequence: TGTGCCAGCAGCTTACGAGGACAGGATGATCAGCCCCAGCATTTT. This chain uses TRBV7-9 with TRBJ1-5; 7 bases line up with TRBD1. The CDR3 extends over 15 amino acids. Looked up from germline, CDR1 is SEHNR and CDR2 is FQNEAQ (reference sequence). V lost 2 bases to trimming and J lost 5 bases; unmatched junction nucleotides: 6.

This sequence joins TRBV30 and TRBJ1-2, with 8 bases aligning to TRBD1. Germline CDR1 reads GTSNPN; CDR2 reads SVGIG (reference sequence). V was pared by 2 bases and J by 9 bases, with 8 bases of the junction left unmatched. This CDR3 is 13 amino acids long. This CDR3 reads CAWSQDRTGSYTF. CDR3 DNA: TGTGCCTGGAGTCAAGATCGGACAGGGAGCTACACCTTC.